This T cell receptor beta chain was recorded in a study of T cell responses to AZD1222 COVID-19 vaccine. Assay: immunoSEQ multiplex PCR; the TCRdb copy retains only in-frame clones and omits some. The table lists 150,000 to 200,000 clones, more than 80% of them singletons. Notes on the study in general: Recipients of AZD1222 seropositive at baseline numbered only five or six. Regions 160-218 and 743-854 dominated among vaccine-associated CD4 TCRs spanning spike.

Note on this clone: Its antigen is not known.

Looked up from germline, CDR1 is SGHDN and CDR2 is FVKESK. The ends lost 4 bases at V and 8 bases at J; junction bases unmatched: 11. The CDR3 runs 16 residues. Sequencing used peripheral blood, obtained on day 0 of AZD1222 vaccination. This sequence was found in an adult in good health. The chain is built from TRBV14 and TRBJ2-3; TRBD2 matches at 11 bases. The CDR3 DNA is TGTGCCAGCAGCCCAAGTAGCGGGAGGGGATACGTTACGCAGTATTTT. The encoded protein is CASSPSSGRGYVTQYF. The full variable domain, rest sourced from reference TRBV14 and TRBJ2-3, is EAGVTQFPSHSVIEKGQTVTLRCDPISGHDNLYWYRRVMGKEIKFLLHFVKESKQDESGMPNNRFLAERTGGTYSTLKVQPAELEDSGVYFCASSPSSGRGYVTQYFGPGTRLTVL.